This T cell receptor (beta chain) was found in a study of T cells in tuberculosis. About the study: Sequenced TCRs come from CD1B-GMM tetramer-binding T cells. A South African cohort included IGRA-negative adolescents, latently infected IGRA-positive adolescents and adults with active tuberculosis.

Method: immunoSEQ multiplex PCR; TCRdb's copy keeps in-frame clones and lacks some. Here the sample spans about 49,000 clones, nearly 95% being singletons. Study-level results: Active tuberculosis patients had shorter CDR3-alpha; the beta difference was nonsignificant.

The CDR3 loop spans 13 amino acids. Germline V gene lookup returns CDR1 SGHNT and CDR2 YYREEE (reference sequence). V lost 0 bases and J 8 bases, leaving 11 bases between the germline ends. A note on this clone: Antigen specificity is unknown.

Time point indicated: new active TB diagnosis, blood taken before or within 7 days of starting treatment. This sequence was found in an adult with tuberculosis. This rearrangement joins TRBV5-4 to TRBJ1-1, with D hard to call. The sequencing here drew on PBMCs, taken at tuberculosis diagnosis. The CDR3 is CASSLGGRREAFF. In nucleotides, the CDR3 is TGTGCCAGCAGCTTGGGAGGACGGAGGGAAGCTTTCTTT.